The 15 T cell receptor beta chains below all came from one sample that was sequenced in a study of T cells in Graves' hyperthyroidism and ophthalmopathy. RNA transcripts yielded amplified TCR beta CDR3 regions. The study used the HTBI primer set for a first-round RT-PCR of the TCR CDR3. In TCRdb, the multiplex PCR reads were re-called with MiXCR into one record per CDR3 protein. The sample consists of about 480,000 distinct CDR3 sequences, approximately 15% of them appearing once. Sequenced material: blood. These receptors were obtained from a young woman with Graves' hyperthyroidism.

This clonotype was detected many times. V is TRBV13 and J is TRBJ1-1; D unclear. Trimming stripped 0 bases from V and 1 base from J, with 6 bases between. Looked up from germline, CDR1 is PRHDT and CDR2 is FYEKMQ (reference sequence). This CDR3 comprises 14 residues. DNA for the CDR3: TGTGCCAGCAGCTTAGGGTGGGGGAACACTGAAGCTTTCTTT. As protein: CASSLGWGNTEAFF.

A note on this clonotype: This may arise from a read error, as a much more abundant clone is one base away. The J gene is TRBJ1-1, the V gene TRBV5-1; the match to TRBD1 covers 7 bases. Germline CDR1 is SGHRS and CDR2 is YFSETQ. The CDR3 is made up of 14 amino acids. CDR3 nucleotide sequence: TGCGCCTGCAGCTCCGACAGGGTTTGGACTGAAGCTTTCTTT. Protein sequence: CACSSDRVWTEAFF.

The chain recombines TRBV27 with TRBJ2-2, with 7 nucleotides matching TRBD1. V shed 6 bases, J shed 4 bases, and the junction held 8 bases outside the gene matches. The length of the CDR3 is 15 residues. Germline V CDR1 and CDR2: MNHEY, SMNVEV (reference sequence). The CDR3: CASSPDRVITGELFF. The CDR3 DNA reads as TGTGCCAGCAGCCCTGACAGGGTAATCACCGGGGAGCTGTTTTTT.

This clonotype was counted a single time. This rearrangement joins TRBV7-9 to TRBJ2-3; D uncertain. The CDR3 has 15 residues. The V gene's germline CDR1 is SEHNR and CDR2 FQNEAQ (reference sequence). Trimming shortened V by 1 base and J by 2 bases, and 10 bases separated the two germline ends. The CDR3 loop reads CASSLGTQNTDTQYF. CDR3 sequence (DNA): TGTGCCAGCAGCTTAGGGACCCAAAACACAGATACGCAGTATTTT.

The chain couples TRBV6-5 to TRBJ2-3; D is perhaps TRBD2 (6 bases). CDR3 length: 18 amino acids. Germline CDR1 is MNHEY and CDR2 is SVGAGI. V lost 0 bases, J lost 1 base, and 17 bases lay in between. CDR3 region: CASSYSIHGGTRTDTQYF. In DNA form, the CDR3 reads TGTGCCAGCAGTTACTCGATTCACGGCGGGACGCGCACAGATACGCAGTATTTT.

The table lists this clonotype with a few counts. The V gene is TRBV5-1, the J gene TRBJ2-1, with 8 bases fitting TRBD2. Trimming cost V 0 bases and J 2 bases; bases outside gene matches: 4. The CDR3 covers 16 residues. The germline V gene has CDR1 SGHRS and CDR2 YFSETQ. CDR3: CASSLEAGGTYNEQFF. The CDR3 DNA follows: TGCGCCAGCAGCTTGGAGGCGGGAGGCACCTACAATGAGCAGTTCTTC. Filled out from reference TRBV5-1 and TRBJ2-1, the complete variable domain reads KAGVTQTPRYLIKTRGQQVTLSCSPISGHRSVSWYQQTPGQGLQFLFEYFSETQRNKGNFPGRFSGRQFSNSRSEMNVSTLELGDSALYLCASSLEAGGTYNEQFFGPGTRLTVL.

The rearrangement uses TRBV13 and TRBJ1-4; unclear D gene. The germline CDR1 and CDR2 sequences are PRHDT and FYEKMQ (reference sequence). The V end lost 5 bases, the J end lost 0 bases, and 22 bases lay between the germline ends. The CDR3 contains 19 residues. This CDR3 is CASSVLGKINGATNEKLFF. In DNA, the CDR3 is TGTGCCAGCAGCGTTTTGGGAAAAATTAACGGGGCAACTAATGAAAAACTGTTTTTT.

There are many counts of this clonotype. V usage is TRBV27 and J usage is TRBJ1-2; the D gene is possibly TRBD1 (5 bases). This CDR3 spans 12 amino acids. Germline CDR1 is MNHEY and CDR2 is SMNVEV (reference sequence). Trimming removed 6 bases from V and 2 bases from J, with 7 bases in between. The CDR3: CASSPGNYGYTF. CDR3 nucleotides: TGTGCCAGCAGCCCAGGGAACTATGGCTACACCTTC.

This clonotype has ten or more counts. The chain uses TRBV27 and TRBJ2-7; 7 bases are a match to TRBD1. J lost 4 bases, V lost 4 bases, and 7 bases had no gene match. Per germline, CDR1 MNHEY and CDR2 SMNVEV (reference sequence). The CDR3 loop spans 14 amino acids. Here the CDR3 reads CASSSRDRTYEQYF. In DNA, the CDR3 is TGTGCCAGCAGTTCAAGGGACAGAACTTACGAGCAGTACTTC.

The V call is TRBV12-3 or TRBV12-4, the J call TRBJ1-2, with TRBD1 matching over 10 bases. The CDR3 is made up of 14 amino acids. Losses at the gene ends were 6 bases for V and 2 bases for J; bases not matched to a gene: 3. The CDR3 DNA reads TGTGCCAGCAGACCGGGACAGGGGAACTATGGCTACACCTTC. It translates to CASRPGQGNYGYTF.

At least ten counts were recorded for this clonotype. The chain joins TRBV11-2 to TRBJ1-4, with 9 bases that match TRBD1. The CDR3 runs to 15 residues. CDR1 and CDR2 from the germline V gene are SGHAT and FQNNGV. J lost 6 bases, V lost 1 base, and 3 bases had no gene match. The CDR3 reads CASSLGDRDYEKLFF. The CDR3 DNA reads as TGTGCCAGCAGCTTAGGGGACAGGGATTATGAAAAACTGTTTTTT.

This clonotype was counted ten times or more. This sequence joins TRBV3-1 and TRBJ2-1; TRBD1 matches 8 bases. Trimming removed 5 bases from V and 8 bases from J; junction bases left unmatched: 11. This CDR3 contains 15 residues. CDR1 is LGHDT and CDR2 is YNNKEL in the germline V gene (reference sequence). The CDR3 protein is CASSFPVTGVDEQFF. For the CDR3, the DNA is TGTGCCAGCAGCTTTCCGGTGACAGGGGTCGATGAGCAGTTCTTC.

The chain employs TRBV4-1 and TRBJ1-2; no firm D call. The CDR3 has 11 amino acids. The V gene lost 0 bases and the J gene lost 8 bases, with 4 bases spanning the gap. Looked up from germline, CDR1 is MGHRA and CDR2 is YSYEKL. This chain's CDR3 is CASSQDGGYTF. CDR3 DNA sequence: TGCGCCAGCAGCCAAGATGGAGGCTACACCTTC.

This clonotype occurred many times. The V call is TRBV20-1, the J call TRBJ1-6; D is ambiguous. CDR1 is DFQATT and CDR2 is SNEGSKA in the germline V gene (reference sequence). Deletions cut 6 bases from V and 18 bases from J, with 24 bases between. The CDR3 spans 13 residues. CDR3 sequence: CSALQIEGSGSHF. In DNA, the CDR3 is TGCAGTGCCCTTCAAATCGAGGGTTCCGGTAGCCACTTT.

This clonotype has ten or more counts. The CDR3 DNA is TGCGCCAGCAGCTCAGATCCACCGAACACCGGGGAGCTGTTTTTT. This gives the protein CASSSDPPNTGELFF. The chain carries TRBV5-1 and TRBJ2-2; no clear D. Trimming shortened V by 3 bases and J by 0 bases, and 9 bases separated the two germline ends. The CDR3 totals 15 residues. Per germline, CDR1 SGHRS and CDR2 YFSETQ.